Shown below are 13 T cell receptor beta chains from a single sample sequenced in a study of vaccination effects on CD4 cells after COVID-19. The ViraFEST assay expanded antigen-specific CD4+ T cells with viral peptide pools before sequencing. Cultured cells yielded isolated CD4+ T cells after more than nine days. According to PCR results, the person was infected with SARS-CoV-2 between March and December 2020. No antigen is known for these receptors. Only in-frame clones appear in the TCRdb table, and some are missing; sequencing was by immunoSEQ multiplex PCR. The sample consists of approximately 70,000 clones, about 69% of them appearing once. Specimen: CD4+ T cells from PBMCs cultured with HIV peptides, collected before COVID-19 vaccination. Subset described: HIV-1 Nef peptide pool negative control/reference culture. All receptors derive from a human donor who had a prior SARS-CoV-2 infection.

The chain employs TRBV3-1 (or the pseudogene TRBV3-2) and TRBJ1-1; D is uncertain. Germline lookup yields CDR1 LGHDT and CDR2 YNNKEL (reference sequence). The CDR3 is made up of 13 amino acids. The V end was cut by 2 bases, the J end by 5 bases, with 9 bases between. DNA for the CDR3: TGTGCCAGCAGCCAATTCCGTGGGACTGAAGCTTTCTTT. Residues: CASSQFRGTEAFF.

The chain combines TRBV5-5 with TRBJ2-1, with 7 nucleotides matching TRBD2. J lost 9 bases, V lost 4 bases, and 13 bases had no gene match. Germline lookup yields CDR1 SGHKS and CDR2 YYEKEE (reference sequence). CDR3 length equals 15 residues. The CDR3 is CASSRGLAGVTEQFF. CDR3 sequence (DNA): TGTGCCAGCAGCCGGGGTTTGGCGGGAGTTACTGAGCAGTTCTTC.

The gene calls are TRBV9 and TRBJ2-7; 8 nucleotides align to TRBD2. Germline CDR1 and CDR2: SGDLS and YYNGEE. The V and J ends lost 0 bases and 5 bases, in that order; junction bases with no gene match: 13. The length of the CDR3 is 17 residues. CDR3 nucleotide sequence: TGTGCCAGCAGCGTAGCTGCCGGGACTAGTATCGTTCACGAGCAGTACTTC. Its protein is CASSVAAGTSIVHEQYF.

The chain carries TRBV6-5 and TRBJ1-5; unclear D gene. CDR3 length equals 16 residues. Trimming shortened V by 4 bases and J by 0 bases, and 13 bases separated the two germline ends. The germline V gene encodes CDR1 MNHEY and CDR2 SVGAGI. Here the CDR3 reads CASSSRASPSNQPQHF. The CDR3 region has the DNA TGTGCCAGCAGTTCACGGGCATCTCCTAGCAATCAGCCCCAGCATTTT.

This clone was found once. The chain couples TRBV25-1 to TRBJ2-2; D ambiguous. The V gene's germline CDR1 is MGHDK and CDR2 SYGVNS. V lost 5 bases, J lost 3 bases, and 4 bases lay in between. The CDR3 contains 12 residues. CDR3 DNA sequence: TGTGCCAGCAGTTCCGACACCGGGGAGCTGTTTTTT. Translated, it gives CASSSDTGELFF.

The chain uses TRBV24-1 and TRBJ2-5; D could derive from TRBD1 or TRBD2 (7 bases each). This CDR3 has 18 residues. The V end was cut by 1 base, the J end by 2 bases, with 19 bases between. Germline assignment: CDR1 KGHDR and CDR2 SFDVKD. The CDR3, as DNA: TGTGCCACCAGTGATTTAGGAGCGGGGACAGACTATCAAGAGACCCAGTACTTC. This codes for CATSDLGAGTDYQETQYF.

The chain couples TRBV5-1 to TRBJ2-1, with a possible D match to TRBD2 (5 bases). Germline-derived CDR1 and CDR2 are SGHRS and YFSETQ. CDR3 length: 16 residues. V was pared by 4 bases and J by 4 bases, with 18 bases between. The CDR3, as DNA: TGCGCCAGCAGCCATTTTGGACTGCGGGCTTACAATGAGCAGTTCTTC. Encoded protein: CASSHFGLRAYNEQFF.

CDR3 sequence reads: CASSVWGGSTGELFF. The DNA for the CDR3 is TGTGCCAGCAGCGTTTGGGGCGGGTCCACCGGGGAGCTGTTTTTT. This chain uses TRBV9 with TRBJ2-2; D is tentatively TRBD1 or TRBD2 (5 bases each). This CDR3 comprises 15 residues. Germline CDR1 and CDR2: SGDLS and YYNGEE. Trimming shortened V by 2 bases and J by 4 bases, and 12 bases separated the two germline ends.

The rearrangement links TRBV7-8 to TRBJ2-2; TRBD2 might be the D (5 bases). Per the germline V gene, CDR1 is SGHVS and CDR2 is FQNEAQ. This CDR3 comprises 15 residues. The germline V and J ends were trimmed by 5 bases and 5 bases, with 15 bases remaining between them. The CDR3 coding sequence is TGTGCCAGCAGCCAAGCGTCGGGGTGGACCGGGGAGCTGTTTTTT. Translation gives CASSQASGWTGELFF.

CDR3 DNA sequence: TGTGCCAGCAGCTTAGACTTCACGCTATCCTACAATGAGCAGTTCTTC. Its protein product is CASSLDFTLSYNEQFF. The chain recombines TRBV7-8 with TRBJ2-1; no clear D. Germline V gene data show CDR1 as SGHVS and CDR2 as FQNEAQ. The CDR3 contains 16 residues. Deletions cut 1 base from V and 1 base from J, with 11 bases between. Complete variable domain (other parts from reference TRBV7-8 and TRBJ2-1): GAGVSQSPRYKVAKRGQDVALRCDPISGHVSLFWYQQALGQGPEFLTYFQNEAQLDKSGLPSDRFFAERPEGSVSTLKIQRTQQEDSAVYLCASSLDFTLSYNEQFFGPGTRLTVL.

J is TRBJ1-3 and V is TRBV4-3; 8 nucleotides line up with TRBD1. Germline V CDR1 and CDR2: LGHNA, YSLEER. This CDR3 contains 15 residues. J gave up 3 bases and V 4 bases, and 5 bases lay outside the gene matches. The CDR3 sequence: CASSLQGAGGNTIYF. The CDR3 nucleotides are TGCGCCAGCAGCCTTCAGGGGGCGGGTGGAAACACCATATATTTT.

The chain has TRBV6-2 or TRBV6-3 and TRBJ2-3; TRBD1 might be the D (6 bases). CDR3 length equals 18 residues. Germline V lookup: CDR1 MNHEY, CDR2 SVGEGT. V lost 2 bases to trimming and J lost 3 bases, with 21 bases between them. The CDR3 bases are TGTGCCAGCAGTTACGAATACAGGGCCCCCGCGGTTACAGATACGCAGTATTTT. This gives the protein CASSYEYRAPAVTDTQYF.

The chain uses TRBV7-6 and TRBJ2-3, with 11 bases fitting TRBD2. Germline V gene sequence: CDR1 SGHVS, CDR2 FNYEAQ. The CDR3 runs 16 residues. V lost 5 bases to trimming and J lost 6 bases; unmatched junction nucleotides: 10. This CDR3 reads CASSATGTSGLDTQYF. Written as DNA, the CDR3 is TGTGCCAGCAGCGCCACCGGGACTAGCGGACTCGATACGCAGTATTTT.